The 7 T cell receptor beta chains presented below share a single source sample, sequenced in a study of blood T cell repertoires in COVID-19. Some clones are missing from TCRdb's copy, which holds only in-frame ones; the method was immunoSEQ multiplex PCR. Of 150,000 to 180,000 clones in the sample, 70% to 85% were seen once. The sequencing sample was made of peripheral blood. The source of these receptors is a woman in her sixties or seventies with acute or convalescent COVID-19.

The chain carries TRBV30 and TRBJ1-1; the D is unclear. The CDR3 is 14 residues long. In germline, CDR1 is GTSNPN, CDR2 SVGIG (reference sequence). The V gene lost 0 bases and the J gene lost 6 bases, with 14 bases spanning the gap. The CDR3 DNA is TGTGCCTGGAGTGTACCCACGGTAGAGGCTGAAGCTTTCTTT. Translating gives CAWSVPTVEAEAFF.

The CDR3 DNA reads as TGTGCCAGCTCACCGCCGGGACTAGCGGGGGCCTCAGGGGACAATGAGCAGTTCTTC. Its protein is CASSPPGLAGASGDNEQFF. The rearrangement uses TRBV18 and TRBJ2-1, with TRBD2 identical over 14 bases. CDR1 is KGHSH and CDR2 is LQKENI in the germline V gene. The CDR3 contains 19 residues. V gave up 3 bases and J gave up 5 bases; unmatched junction bases: 12.

This clone was detected a few times. This chain connects TRBV10-3 to TRBJ2-2; TRBD1 aligns across 8 bases. The trim removed 6 bases at V and 5 bases at J, leaving 5 bases unmatched. The germline V gene encodes CDR1 ENHRY and CDR2 SYGVKD. This CDR3 has 14 residues. Written as DNA, the CDR3 is TGTGCCATCAGCTGGGGACAGGCGACCGGGGAGCTGTTTTTT. As protein: CAISWGQATGELFF.

The genes are TRBV5-1 and TRBJ2-3; 13 nucleotides agree with TRBD2. The CDR3 spans 17 residues. Germline V gene sequence: CDR1 SGHRS, CDR2 YFSETQ. J was trimmed by 1 base and V by 2 bases; bases with no gene match: 4. CDR3 bases: TGCGCCAGCAGCTTCCGGACTAGCGGGGGCCGCACAGATACGCAGTATTTT. Translated: CASSFRTSGGRTDTQYF.

The chain combines TRBV12-3 or TRBV12-4 with TRBJ1-5; perhaps TRBD1 as D (5 bases). The CDR3 has 12 residues. V lost 9 bases, J lost 2 bases, and 8 bases lay in between. The CDR3, as DNA: TGTGCCAGTCAGGGTCGCAATCAGCCCCAGCATTTT. This codes for CASQGRNQPQHF.

CDR3 nucleotide sequence: TGTGCCAGCACTTCAGGACAGGGGCATCAGCCCCAGCATTTT. Protein: CASTSGQGHQPQHF. This sequence joins TRBV6-5 and TRBJ1-5, with 9 bases fitting TRBD1. The CDR3 is 14 residues long. V dropped 7 bases and J dropped 5; count of bases not matched to a gene: 6. CDR1 MNHEY and CDR2 SVGAGI come from the germline V gene.

This clone came up a few times. The chain has TRBV11-2 and TRBJ2-7, with TRBD1 matching over 10 bases. Germline CDR1 SGHAT, CDR2 FQNNGV. The CDR3 has 14 residues. V shed 5 bases, J shed 4 bases, and the junction held 5 bases outside the gene matches. As DNA, the CDR3 is TGTGCCAGCAGCCCCAGGACAGGGGGTTACGAGCAGTACTTC. Translated, it gives CASSPRTGGYEQYF.